A single sample is the source of the 2 T cell receptor beta chains below, sequenced in a study of cytomegalovirus exposure and HLA in healthy donors. Primers included in the PCR were 60 Vbeta and 13 Jbeta primers. The protocol was immunoSEQ multiplex PCR, while the TCRdb copy is restricted to in-frame clones and leaves out a portion. The sample includes approximately 100,000 clones, 75% to 85% seen only once; the top ten take around 2%. The sample taken for sequencing was PBMCs. The receptors come from a man aged 18 to 29 in good health and CMV-seronegative.

This chain joins TRBV5-1 and TRBJ2-3, with 10 nucleotides matching TRBD2. CDR3 length: 17 residues. The V and J ends lost 0 bases and 4 bases, in that order; junction bases with no gene match: 8. CDR1 and CDR2 (germline): SGHRS, YFSETQ. The chain's CDR3 is CASSLDSGGPSADTQYF. DNA for the CDR3: TGCGCCAGCAGCTTGGATAGCGGGGGGCCGAGCGCAGATACGCAGTATTTT.

This clone was seen a single time. V and J are TRBV11-2 and TRBJ2-1, with 10 bases lining up with TRBD2. CDR1 is SGHAT, CDR2 FQNNGV, per germline. V trimming: 7 bases; J trimming: 4 bases; junction bases outside the gene matches: 1. The CDR3 has 13 residues. The CDR3 nucleotides are TGTGCCAGCAATAGCGGGGGGTACAATGAGCAGTTCTTC. It specifies CASNSGGYNEQFF. Filled out from reference TRBV11-2 and TRBJ2-1, the complete variable domain reads EAGVAQSPRYKIIEKRQSVAFWCNPISGHATLYWYQQILGQGPKLLIQFQNNGVVDDSQLPKDRFSAERLKGVDSTLKIQPAKLEDSAVYLCASNSGGYNEQFFGPGTRLTVL.